The 31 T cell receptor beta chains below all came from one sample that was sequenced in a study of T cells in Graves' hyperthyroidism and ophthalmopathy (dated by TCRdb to the late 2010s). Library method: multiplex PCR. Data came from an Illumina HiSeq 2000. The TCR beta CDR3 regions were amplified from the RNA transcripts. The TCR CDR3 was subjected to a first round of RT-PCR using the HTBI primer set and the Qiagen OneStep RT-PCR kit. In-frame beta chains were kept once TCRdb had trimmed the public reads at Q25 with fastp and called clones with MiXCR. Entries are consolidated by CDR3 protein sequence, retaining the most common genes and DNA. In this sample the table shows around 260,000 distinct CDR3 sequences, 20% to 30% of which occur a single time. The ten largest clonotypes hold around 28% of the sample. The sequenced sample consisted of blood. These receptors were collected from a man aged 35-49 years with Graves' hyperthyroidism that later progressed to Graves' ophthalmopathy.

This clonotype was counted between two and nine times. This chain uses TRBV6-1 with TRBJ1-2; TRBD1 might be the D (5 bases). This CDR3 is 13 amino acids long. V was cut by 8 bases and J by 4 bases, with 14 bases left in between. CDR1 and CDR2 (germline): MNHNS, SASEGT. The CDR3 bases are TGTGCCAGCTTGCCGGGGGGTCTCTATGGCTACACCTTC. This codes for CASLPGGLYGYTF.

This clonotype appeared many times. The chain employs TRBV29-1 and TRBJ2-5; D is uncertain. The CDR3 is 10 amino acids. Germline V gene lookup returns CDR1 SQVTM and CDR2 ANQGSEA. V was pared by 3 bases and J by 4 bases, with 3 bases between. The CDR3 coding sequence is TGCAGCGTTGAGGGAGAGACCCAGTACTTC. It yields the protein CSVEGETQYF.

Ten or more counts support this clonotype. The CDR3 DNA reads as TGTGCCAGTAGATCCTTGGGTCGTCAGCCCCAGCATTTT. Residues: CASRSLGRQPQHF. V and J are TRBV19 and TRBJ1-5; D uncertain. The V end was cut by 6 bases, the J end by 6 bases, with 12 bases between. This CDR3 region has 13 residues. The germline V gene encodes CDR1 LNHDA and CDR2 SQIVND (reference sequence). Filled out from reference TRBV19 and TRBJ1-5, the complete variable domain reads DGGITQSPKYLFRKEGQNVTLSCEQNLNHDAMYWYRQDPGQGLRLIYYSQIVNDFQKGDIAEGYSVSREKKESFPLTVTSAQKNPTAFYLCASRSLGRQPQHFGDGTRLSIL.

This clonotype showed up just a few times. The chain has TRBV6-5 and TRBJ1-3, with D unclear. Germline CDR1 reads MNHEY; CDR2 reads SVGAGI. The CDR3 loop spans 14 amino acids. V lost 6 bases and J 4 bases, leaving 13 bases between the germline ends. The CDR3 nucleotides read TGTGCCAGCAGCTTACTGATGAGCGGAAACACCATATATTTT. Encoded protein: CASSLLMSGNTIYF.

This clonotype came up many times. CDR3 sequence: CASSLALTSGKVVETQYF. CDR3 DNA: TGCGCCAGCAGCTTGGCTCTTACTAGCGGGAAGGTAGTAGAGACCCAGTACTTC. V gene TRBV5-1 combines with J gene TRBJ2-5; TRBD2 matches at 10 bases. V was clipped by 0 bases and J by 4 bases; unmatched bases: 12. Germline lookup yields CDR1 SGHRS and CDR2 YFSETQ. This CDR3 contains 18 residues. Combining the CDR3 with reference TRBV5-1 and TRBJ2-5 gives the whole variable domain KAGVTQTPRYLIKTRGQQVTLSCSPISGHRSVSWYQQTPGQGLQFLFEYFSETQRNKGNFPGRFSGRQFSNSRSEMNVSTLELGDSALYLCASSLALTSGKVVETQYFGPGTRLLVL.

In its sample, this clonotype was seen many times. The CDR3 is CASSEVGQGWQPQHF. The CDR3 DNA sequence: TGTGCCAGCAGTGAAGTGGGACAGGGTTGGCAGCCCCAGCATTTT. The rearrangement links TRBV6-1 to TRBJ1-5, with TRBD1 matching 9 bases. The CDR3 has 15 amino acids. In germline, CDR1 is MNHNS, CDR2 SASEGT. With 1 base clipped from V and 7 bases from J, the junction kept 5 bases outside the gene matches.

This chain connects TRBV7-2 to TRBJ1-5, with 7 bases matching TRBD1. The germline V gene has CDR1 SGHTA and CDR2 FQGNSA. The CDR3 runs 14 residues. Germline trimming cut 0 bases from V and 8 bases from J; bases unmatched to any gene: 4. CDR3 DNA sequence: TGTGCCAGCAGCTTAGCGGGGACAGCAGAGCCCCAGCATTTT. Its translation is CASSLAGTAEPQHF.

The chain recombines TRBV12-3 or TRBV12-4 with TRBJ1-5; D may be TRBD1 (5 bases). The CDR3 is made up of 12 amino acids. Trimming removed 7 bases from V and 5 bases from J, with 9 bases in between. CDR3 region: CASKMGDQPQHF. As DNA, the CDR3 is TGTGCCAGCAAGATGGGGGATCAGCCCCAGCATTTT.

This clonotype was found many times. This may be a read error: a much more frequent sequence differs by one nucleotide. The chain has TRBV6-1 and TRBJ1-2; D unclear. The CDR3 has 12 amino acids. The germline V gene encodes CDR1 MNHNS and CDR2 SASEGT. Trimming pared 6 bases from V and 7 bases from J, leaving 12 bases between. The CDR3 DNA follows: TGTGCCAGCAGGGACGCCAGTCGTGGCTACACCTTC. The encoded protein is CASRDASRGYTF.

V and J are TRBV12-3 or TRBV12-4 and TRBJ2-7, with D possibly called TRBD1 or TRBD2 (6 bases each). The CDR3 totals 12 residues. V lost 5 bases to trimming and J lost 8 bases, with 13 bases between them. The CDR3 here is CASSPFGGKQYF. As DNA, the CDR3 is TGTGCCAGCAGTCCCTTCGGGGGCAAGCAGTACTTC.

The V gene is TRBV13, the J gene TRBJ1-1; D gene uncertain. Trimming left V 5 bases short and J 2 bases short, with 12 bases between. CDR3 size: 14 residues. CDR1 is PRHDT, CDR2 FYEKMQ, per germline (reference sequence). Written as DNA, the CDR3 is TGTGCCAGCAGCCGGGCCCAACTAAACACTGAAGCTTTCTTT. Translation gives CASSRAQLNTEAFF.

This clonotype was seen repeatedly, ten times or more. V and J are TRBV11-1 and TRBJ2-4; D is perhaps TRBD1 or TRBD2 (5 bases each). The germline CDR1 and CDR2 sequences are SGHAT and FQDESV (reference sequence). Trimming took 2 bases from V and 1 from J, leaving 18 bases between them. There are 18 residues in the CDR3. This chain's CDR3 is CASSLYLGTGTAKNIQYF. For the CDR3, the DNA is TGTGCCAGCAGCTTATATCTCGGTACCGGGACGGCCAAAAACATTCAGTACTTC.

The gene calls are TRBV28 and TRBJ2-7; D uncertain. The CDR3 is 13 residues long. V dropped 6 bases and J dropped 2 bases, with 11 bases sitting between them. CDR1 is MDHEN, CDR2 SYDVKM, per germline. For the CDR3, the DNA is TGTGCCAGCAGCCCCTCCCCCACCTACGAGCAGTACTTC. Its protein product is CASSPSPTYEQYF.

In this sample, this clonotype turned up many times. This sequence joins TRBV19 and TRBJ1-5; D perhaps matches TRBD1 (6 bases). The CDR3 consists of 15 residues. CDR1 is LNHDA and CDR2 is SQIVND in the germline V gene (reference sequence). Trimming left V 4 bases short and J 3 bases short, with 13 bases between. In nucleotides, the CDR3 is TGTGCCAGTAGTACCCGTAGGGGGGACAATCAGCCCCAGCATTTT. Protein sequence: CASSTRRGDNQPQHF.

Only one count was recorded for this clonotype. The chain is built from TRBV7-2 and TRBJ2-7; 8 nucleotides align to TRBD1. Germline V gives CDR1 SGHTA, CDR2 FQGNSA. The CDR3 loop spans 13 amino acids. Trimming at V came to 4 bases and at J to 7 bases, leaving 6 bases not matched to a gene. This chain's CDR3 is CASSWTGMGEQYF. For the CDR3, the DNA is TGTGCCAGCAGCTGGACAGGGATGGGGGAGCAGTACTTC.

The rearrangement joins TRBV6-5 to TRBJ2-2; 9 bases line up with TRBD1. The CDR3 is 15 amino acids. Trimming took 0 bases from V and 7 from J; bases not matched to a gene: 3. From germline, CDR1 is MNHEY and CDR2 SVGAGI. CDR3 sequence: CASSYSGTGLGELFF. CDR3 DNA: TGTGCCAGCAGTTACTCCGGGACAGGGCTCGGGGAGCTGTTTTTT.

In its sample, this clonotype was seen many times. This chain's CDR3 is CASSLTGSEQYF. The CDR3 nucleotides read TGCGCCAGCAGCTTGACAGGGAGCGAGCAGTACTTC. The chain employs TRBV5-1 and TRBJ2-7, with a weak D call TRBD1 (6 bases). Germline V gene data show CDR1 as SGHRS and CDR2 as YFSETQ. There are 12 residues in the CDR3. V was pared by 1 base and J by 6 bases, with 8 bases between.

This clonotype was counted only a few times. This chain links TRBV6-1 with TRBJ2-5; perhaps TRBD1 as D (6 bases). CDR1 is MNHNS and CDR2 is SASEGT in the germline V gene. The CDR3 length is 13 residues. V lost 6 bases to trimming and J lost 1 base, with 9 bases between them. In DNA, the CDR3 is TGTGCCAGCAGAGACAGGATCCAAGAGACCCAGTACTTC. Protein sequence: CASRDRIQETQYF.

This clonotype has ten or more counts. V gene TRBV12-3 or TRBV12-4 combines with J gene TRBJ1-2; possibly TRBD1 for D (5 bases). Trimming removed 3 bases at V and 6 bases at J, with 17 bases between. This CDR3 has 15 amino acids. CDR3 protein: CASSFIRTGGDGYTF. For the CDR3, the DNA is TGTGCCAGCAGTTTTATTCGGACGGGGGGGGATGGCTACACCTTC.

This clonotype occurred many times. The chain joins TRBV27 to TRBJ2-7; 8 positions agree with TRBD2. Germline-derived CDR1 and CDR2 are MNHEY and SMNVEV (reference sequence). V was pared by 7 bases and J by 2 bases, with 13 bases of the junction left unmatched. The CDR3 loop spans 16 amino acids. CDR3 residues: CASKFLSAGVPYEQYF. CDR3 nucleotide sequence: TGTGCCAGCAAATTTTTATCAGCGGGAGTCCCCTACGAGCAGTACTTC.

At least ten counts were recorded for this clonotype. This chain joins TRBV6-1 and TRBJ2-5, with D perhaps being TRBD1 or TRBD2 (7 bases each). The length of the CDR3 is 15 residues. V lost 6 bases, J lost 4 bases, and 18 bases lay in between. CDR1 is MNHNS, CDR2 SASEGT, per germline. The CDR3 loop is CASSERTRGGETQYF. The CDR3 DNA follows: TGTGCCAGCAGCGAAAGAACCAGGGGGGGAGAGACCCAGTACTTC.

The rearrangement links TRBV9 to TRBJ2-1, with 7 bases identical to TRBD2. The CDR3 loop spans 13 amino acids. Germline loops: CDR1 SGDLS, CDR2 YYNGEE. Trimming at V came to 10 bases and at J to 5 bases, leaving 9 bases not matched to a gene. The CDR3 is CAASGPGDNEQFF. CDR3 coding DNA: TGTGCCGCTAGCGGACCCGGGGACAATGAGCAGTTCTTC.

The rearrangement uses TRBV6-1 and TRBJ2-5; possible D gene TRBD2, 6 bases. CDR1 is MNHNS and CDR2 is SASEGT in the germline V gene. Trimming removed 9 bases from V and 3 bases from J, with 14 bases in between. This CDR3 spans 13 amino acids. The CDR3 reads CARPRDSEETQYF. Here the CDR3 DNA reads TGTGCCAGACCCCGGGACTCCGAAGAGACCCAGTACTTC.

This clonotype turned up a few times. The CDR3 here is CASSELRAYEQYF. The CDR3 DNA reads TGTGCCAGCTCAGAACTAAGAGCCTACGAGCAGTACTTC. This sequence joins TRBV18 and TRBJ2-7, with D uncertain. The CDR3 extends over 13 amino acids. CDR1 is KGHSH, CDR2 LQKENI, per germline. Trimming cost V 5 bases and J 2 bases, with 10 bases left between them.

This clonotype has a count of ten or more. The chain employs TRBV24-1 and TRBJ2-5, with 11 bases aligning to TRBD2. Germline CDR1 KGHDR, CDR2 SFDVKD. This CDR3 comprises 17 residues. Germline trimming cut 4 bases from V and 2 bases from J; bases unmatched to any gene: 8. CDR3 residues: CATSDRGTSGLQETQYF. The CDR3 DNA reads as TGTGCCACCAGTGACCGTGGGACTAGCGGTTTACAAGAGACCCAGTACTTC.

This clonotype was found many times. The V call is TRBV7-8, the J call TRBJ1-6, with D perhaps matching TRBD1 (5 bases). V lost 5 bases, J lost 7 bases, and 9 bases lay in between. Germline V gene sequence: CDR1 SGHVS, CDR2 FQNEAQ. The CDR3 extends over 13 amino acids. In DNA, the CDR3 is TGTGCCAGCAGCCCAGGGCGGAATTCACCCCTCCACTTT. Its protein is CASSPGRNSPLHF.

This clonotype was picked up many times. This chain links TRBV5-1 with TRBJ2-6; D not certain. This CDR3 comprises 17 residues. Germline CDR1 reads SGHRS; CDR2 reads YFSETQ. The V end lost 0 bases, the J end lost 0 bases, and 10 bases lay between the germline ends. The CDR3 DNA sequence: TGCGCCAGCAGCTTGGCCTTGGCAGGCTCTGGGGCCAACGTCCTGACTTTC. It specifies CASSLALAGSGANVLTF.

This rearrangement joins TRBV7-3 to TRBJ2-7, with 8 bases identical to TRBD1. The V gene end was trimmed by 4 bases and the J gene end by 9 bases; junction bases not matched to a gene: 11. Germline loops: CDR1 SGHTA, CDR2 FQGTGA. The CDR3 runs 14 residues. As DNA, the CDR3 is TGTGCCAGCAGCTCCGGGACAGGCGCTTTTGGGCAGTACTTC. This gives the protein CASSSGTGAFGQYF. The full variable domain, in which reference TRBV7-3 and TRBJ2-7 provide the parts outside the CDR3, is GAGVSQTPSNKVTEKGKYVELRCDPISGHTALYWYRQSLGQGPEFLIYFQGTGAADDSGLPNDRFFAVRPEGSVSTLKIQRTERGDSAVYLCASSSGTGAFGQYFGPGTRLTVT.

This clonotype was detected many times. The genes are TRBV19 and TRBJ2-3; D possibly corresponds to TRBD2 (6 bases). V lost 1 base and J lost 4, with 12 bases in between. The CDR3 is made up of 15 amino acids. Germline-derived CDR1 and CDR2 are LNHDA and SQIVND (reference sequence). The CDR3 nucleotides are TGTGCCAGTAGTATAGCGGGAGACGGCGCAGATACGCAGTATTTT. It yields the protein CASSIAGDGADTQYF.

Concerning this clonotype itself: Being one base from a much bigger clone, this may be a read error. The CDR3 spells CAGSLLGTGGINTEAFF. The CDR3 nucleotides are TGTGCCGGTAGTCTCCTCGGGACAGGGGGCATAAACACTGAAGCTTTCTTT. The rearrangement links TRBV19 to TRBJ1-1; 12 nucleotides line up with TRBD1. This CDR3 contains 17 residues. Germline V gene sequence: CDR1 LNHDA, CDR2 SQIVND (reference sequence).

This clonotype was recorded many times. The chain is built from TRBV24-1 and TRBJ1-1; unclear D gene. The length of the CDR3 is 11 residues. The germline V gene encodes CDR1 KGHDR and CDR2 SFDVKD. Trimming took off 10 bases at V and 11 bases at J, with 16 bases between the two ends. CDR3 sequence (DNA): TGTGCCACTGCGACACCCTCTCGGGCTTTCTTT. It codes for CATATPSRAFF.